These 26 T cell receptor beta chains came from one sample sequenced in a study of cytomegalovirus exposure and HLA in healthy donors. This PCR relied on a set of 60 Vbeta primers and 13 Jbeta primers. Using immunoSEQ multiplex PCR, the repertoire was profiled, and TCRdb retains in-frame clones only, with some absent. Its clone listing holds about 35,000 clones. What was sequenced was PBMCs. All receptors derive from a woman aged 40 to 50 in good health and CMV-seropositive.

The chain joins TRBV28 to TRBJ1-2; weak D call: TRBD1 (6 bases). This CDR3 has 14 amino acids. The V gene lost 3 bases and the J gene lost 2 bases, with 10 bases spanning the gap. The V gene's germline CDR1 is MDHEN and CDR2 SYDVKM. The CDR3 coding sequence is TGTGCCAGCAGTTTGGGGCAGGGGAACTATGGCTACACCTTC. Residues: CASSLGQGNYGYTF.

CDR3 DNA sequence: TGTGCCAGCAGCCCGTCTTCGTATCAGGGGCCAAGCGCCTACGAGCAGTACTTC. This sequence encodes CASSPSSYQGPSAYEQYF. The chain combines TRBV7-9 with TRBJ2-7; maybe TRBD1 (6 bases). The CDR3 has 18 residues. Looked up from germline, CDR1 is SEHNR and CDR2 is FQNEAQ (reference sequence). The V end was cut by 5 bases, the J end by 2 bases, with 25 bases between.

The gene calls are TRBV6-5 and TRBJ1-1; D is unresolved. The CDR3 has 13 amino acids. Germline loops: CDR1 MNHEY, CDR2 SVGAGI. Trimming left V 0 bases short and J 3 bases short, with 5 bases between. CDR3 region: CASSYSADTEAFF. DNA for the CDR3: TGTGCCAGCAGTTACTCGGCCGACACTGAAGCTTTCTTT.

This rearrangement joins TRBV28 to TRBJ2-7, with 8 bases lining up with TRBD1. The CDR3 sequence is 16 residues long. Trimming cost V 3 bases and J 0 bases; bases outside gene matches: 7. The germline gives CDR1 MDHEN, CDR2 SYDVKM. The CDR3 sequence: CASSFQGALSSYEQYF. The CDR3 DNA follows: TGTGCCAGCAGTTTTCAGGGGGCCCTGAGCTCCTACGAGCAGTACTTC.

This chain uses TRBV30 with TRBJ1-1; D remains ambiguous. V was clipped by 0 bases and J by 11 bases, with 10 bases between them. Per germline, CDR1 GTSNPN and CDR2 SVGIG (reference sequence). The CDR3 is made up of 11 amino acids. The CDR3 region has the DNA TGTGCCTGGAGTGTCGGAGGAACTGCTTTCTTT. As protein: CAWSVGGTAFF.

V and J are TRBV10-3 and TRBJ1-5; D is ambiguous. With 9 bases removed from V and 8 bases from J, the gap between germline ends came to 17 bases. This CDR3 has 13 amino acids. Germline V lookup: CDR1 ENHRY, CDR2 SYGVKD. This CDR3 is CAMAEALEEPQHF. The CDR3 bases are TGTGCCATGGCTGAAGCCTTGGAGGAGCCCCAGCATTTT.

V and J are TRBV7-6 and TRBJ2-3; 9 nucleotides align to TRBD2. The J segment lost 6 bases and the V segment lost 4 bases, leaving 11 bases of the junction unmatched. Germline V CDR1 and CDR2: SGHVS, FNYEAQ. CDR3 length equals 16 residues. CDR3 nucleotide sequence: TGTGCCAGCAGCTGGACCTTAGCGGGAGCACAGGATACGCAGTATTTT. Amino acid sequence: CASSWTLAGAQDTQYF.

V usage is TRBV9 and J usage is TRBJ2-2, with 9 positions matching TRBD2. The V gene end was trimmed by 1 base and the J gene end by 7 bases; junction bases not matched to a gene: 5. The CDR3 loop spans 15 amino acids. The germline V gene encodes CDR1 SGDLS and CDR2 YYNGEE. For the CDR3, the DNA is TGTGCCAGCAGCGTATATAGCGGGAGAAGCGGGGAGCTGTTTTTT. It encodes CASSVYSGRSGELFF. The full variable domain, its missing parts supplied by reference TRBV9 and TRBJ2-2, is DSGVTQTPKHLITATGQRVTLRCSPRSGDLSVYWYQQSLDQGLQFLIQYYNGEERAKGNILERFSAQQFPDLHSELNLSSLELGDSALYFCASSVYSGRSGELFFGEGSRLTVL.

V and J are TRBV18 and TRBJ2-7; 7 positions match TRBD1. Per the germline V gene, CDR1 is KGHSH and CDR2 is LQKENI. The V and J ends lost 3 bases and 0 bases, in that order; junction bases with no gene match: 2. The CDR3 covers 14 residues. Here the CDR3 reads CASSPGQVSYEQYF. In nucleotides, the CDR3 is TGTGCCAGCTCACCTGGACAGGTCTCCTACGAGCAGTACTTC.

The CDR3 reads CAWSQGQDSPLHF. The CDR3 DNA reads as TGTGCCTGGAGCCAGGGTCAAGATTCACCCCTCCACTTT. The V gene is TRBV30, the J gene TRBJ1-6, with D maybe TRBD1 (5 bases). Deletions cut 3 bases from V and 8 bases from J, with 11 bases between. Germline CDR1 reads GTSNPN; CDR2 reads SVGIG (reference sequence). This CDR3 comprises 13 residues. Filled out from reference TRBV30 and TRBJ1-6, the complete variable domain reads SQTIHQWPATLVQPVGSPLSLECTVEGTSNPNLYWYRQAAGRGLQLLFYSVGIGQISSEVPQNLSASRPQDRQFILSSKKLLLSDSGFYLCAWSQGQDSPLHFGNGTRLTVT.

The CDR3 nucleotides are TGTGCCAGCAGTCCCGGGACAGCAACTAATGAAAAACTGTTTTTT. This sequence encodes CASSPGTATNEKLFF. The rearrangement links TRBV27 to TRBJ1-4; TRBD1 matches 7 bases. Per the germline V gene, CDR1 is MNHEY and CDR2 is SMNVEV (reference sequence). Trimming at V came to 5 bases and at J to 0 bases, leaving 3 bases not matched to a gene. The CDR3 runs 15 residues.

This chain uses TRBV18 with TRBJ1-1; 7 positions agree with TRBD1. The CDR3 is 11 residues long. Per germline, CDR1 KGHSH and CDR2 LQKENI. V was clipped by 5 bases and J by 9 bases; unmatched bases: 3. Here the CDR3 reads CASSSDRQAFF. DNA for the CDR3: TGTGCCAGCTCATCGGACAGGCAAGCTTTCTTT.

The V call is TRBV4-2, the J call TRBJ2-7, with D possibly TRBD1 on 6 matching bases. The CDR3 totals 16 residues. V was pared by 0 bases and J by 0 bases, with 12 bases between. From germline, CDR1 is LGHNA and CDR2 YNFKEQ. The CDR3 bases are TGTGCCAGCAGCCAAGAAGGGACATCGTACTCCTACGAGCAGTACTTC. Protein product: CASSQEGTSYSYEQYF.

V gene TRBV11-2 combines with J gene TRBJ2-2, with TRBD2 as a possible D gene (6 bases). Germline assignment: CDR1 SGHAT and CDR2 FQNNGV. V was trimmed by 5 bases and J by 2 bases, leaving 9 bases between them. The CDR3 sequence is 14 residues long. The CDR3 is CASSRRGNTGELFF. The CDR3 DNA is TGTGCCAGCAGCCGGAGGGGAAACACCGGGGAGCTGTTTTTT.

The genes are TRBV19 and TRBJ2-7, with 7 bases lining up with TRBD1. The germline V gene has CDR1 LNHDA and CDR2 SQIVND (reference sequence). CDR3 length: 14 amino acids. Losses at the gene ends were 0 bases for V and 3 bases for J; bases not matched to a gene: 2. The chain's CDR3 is CASSIEAGGYEQYF. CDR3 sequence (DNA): TGTGCCAGTAGTATAGAGGCAGGGGGCTACGAGCAGTACTTC.

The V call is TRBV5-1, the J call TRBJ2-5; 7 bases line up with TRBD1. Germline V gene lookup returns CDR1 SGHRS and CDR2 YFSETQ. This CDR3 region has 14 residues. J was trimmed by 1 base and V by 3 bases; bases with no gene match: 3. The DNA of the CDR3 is TGCGCCAGCAGCTCCACAGGGGCCCAAGAGACCCAGTACTTC. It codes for CASSSTGAQETQYF.

The CDR3 coding sequence is TGTGCCAGCAGAAGACCGGGAGAGTATGGCTACACCTTC. Residues: CASRRPGEYGYTF. The V call is TRBV6-5, the J call TRBJ1-2, with no clear D. CDR1 and CDR2 from the germline V gene are MNHEY and SVGAGI. The CDR3 covers 13 residues. Trimming left V 6 bases short and J 5 bases short, with 13 bases between.

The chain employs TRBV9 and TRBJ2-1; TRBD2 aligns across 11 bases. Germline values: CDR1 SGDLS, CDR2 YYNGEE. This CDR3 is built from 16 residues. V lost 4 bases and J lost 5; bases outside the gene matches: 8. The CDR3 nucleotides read TGTGCCAGCAGCTTAGCGGGAGGGCCTAGAGACAATGAGCAGTTCTTC. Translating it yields CASSLAGGPRDNEQFF.

The CDR3 loop reads CASSPEGGNTEAFF. CDR3 in DNA: TGTGCCAGCAGCCCGGAGGGAGGGAACACTGAAGCTTTCTTT. V usage is TRBV7-2 and J usage is TRBJ1-1; unclear D gene. Germline values: CDR1 SGHTA, CDR2 FQGNSA. CDR3 length equals 14 residues. Trimming shortened V by 5 bases and J by 1 base, and 11 bases separated the two germline ends.

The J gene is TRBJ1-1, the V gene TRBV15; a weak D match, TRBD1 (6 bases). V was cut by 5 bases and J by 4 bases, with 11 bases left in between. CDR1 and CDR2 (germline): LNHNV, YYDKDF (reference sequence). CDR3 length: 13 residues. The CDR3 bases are TGTGCCACCAGCGGACCACAGGGCACTGAAGCTTTCTTT. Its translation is CATSGPQGTEAFF. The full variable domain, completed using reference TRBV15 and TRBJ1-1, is DAMVIQNPRYQVTQFGKPVTLSCSQTLNHNVMYWYQQKSSQAPKLLFHYYDKDFNNEADTPDNFQSRRPNTSFCFLDIRSPGLGDTAMYLCATSGPQGTEAFFGQGTRLTVV.

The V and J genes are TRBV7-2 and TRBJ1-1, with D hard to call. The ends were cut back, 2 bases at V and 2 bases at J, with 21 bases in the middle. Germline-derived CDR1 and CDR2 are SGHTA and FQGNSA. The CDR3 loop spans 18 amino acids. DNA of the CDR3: TGTGCCAGCAGCTTAAATGGAGGACTCTCGGGCCTAAACACTGAAGCTTTCTTT. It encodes CASSLNGGLSGLNTEAFF.

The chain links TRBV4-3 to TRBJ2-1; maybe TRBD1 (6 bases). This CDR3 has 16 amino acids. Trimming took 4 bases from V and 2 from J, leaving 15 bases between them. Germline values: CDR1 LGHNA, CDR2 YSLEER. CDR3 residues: CASSRRQVYPYNEQFF. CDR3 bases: TGCGCCAGCAGCCGGCGACAGGTCTACCCCTACAATGAGCAGTTCTTC.

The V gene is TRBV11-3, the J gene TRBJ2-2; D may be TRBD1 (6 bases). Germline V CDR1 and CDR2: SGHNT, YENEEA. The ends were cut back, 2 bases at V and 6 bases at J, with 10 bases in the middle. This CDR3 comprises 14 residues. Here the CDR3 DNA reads TGTGCCAGCAGCTTATCAGGGGCCCCCGGGGAGCTGTTTTTT. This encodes CASSLSGAPGELFF. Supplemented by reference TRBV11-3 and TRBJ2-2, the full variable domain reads EAGVVQSPRYKIIEKKQPVAFWCNPISGHNTLYWYLQNLGQGPELLIRYENEEAVDDSQLPKDRFSAERLKGVDSTLKIQPAELGDSAVYLCASSLSGAPGELFFGEGSRLTVL.

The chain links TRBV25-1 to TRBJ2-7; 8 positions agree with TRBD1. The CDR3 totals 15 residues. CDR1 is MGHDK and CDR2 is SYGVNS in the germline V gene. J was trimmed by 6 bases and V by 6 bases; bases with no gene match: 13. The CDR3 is CASSPLGQGFGEQYF. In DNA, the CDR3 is TGTGCCAGCAGCCCGCTTGGACAGGGCTTCGGCGAGCAGTACTTC.

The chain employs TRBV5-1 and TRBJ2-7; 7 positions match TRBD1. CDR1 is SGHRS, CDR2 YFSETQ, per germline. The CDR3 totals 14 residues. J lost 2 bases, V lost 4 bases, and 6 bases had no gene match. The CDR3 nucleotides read TGCGCCAGCAGCCACGGGACAGACCCCTACGAGCAGTACTTC. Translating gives CASSHGTDPYEQYF.

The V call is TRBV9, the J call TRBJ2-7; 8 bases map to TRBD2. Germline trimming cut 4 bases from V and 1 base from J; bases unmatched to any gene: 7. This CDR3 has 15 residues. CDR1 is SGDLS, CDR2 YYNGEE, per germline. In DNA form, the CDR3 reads TGTGCCAGCAGCCCCTTAGTAGCGGGGTCCTACGAGCAGTACTTC. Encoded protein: CASSPLVAGSYEQYF.